One and the same sample provided the 8 T cell receptor beta chains below, sequenced in a study of T cell responses to AZD1222 COVID-19 vaccine (dated by TCRdb to 2020 to 2023). The sample's time point label, decoded: about 28 days (+/-7) after the second vaccine dose. Library preparation used the immunoSEQ multiplex PCR assay. Drawn from immuneACCESS, this table holds only the in-frame rearrangements with V and J called that TCRdb kept. Clones are partly lost; checked studies trace under half to an unresolved V gene and leave the rest unexplained. The sample records approximately 84,000 clones, around 91% of which are singletons. The top ten clones comprise about 2.5% of the sample. The sample here was peripheral blood, taken 28 days after the second AZD1222 dose. These receptors were obtained from an adult who received the AZD1222 COVID-19 vaccine.

The V call is TRBV7-2, the J call TRBJ1-2; 11 bases agree with TRBD1. The germline gives CDR1 SGHTA, CDR2 FQGNSA. The CDR3 is made up of 13 amino acids. V shed 6 bases, J shed 8 bases, and the junction held 5 bases outside the gene matches. The CDR3 region is CASRVGQGDGYTF. DNA of the CDR3: TGTGCCAGCAGAGTGGGACAGGGGGACGGCTACACCTTC.

This chain connects TRBV4-2 to TRBJ2-3, with D perhaps matching TRBD1 (6 bases). Germline-derived CDR1 and CDR2 are LGHNA and YNFKEQ. Deletions cut 1 base from V and 1 base from J, with 9 bases between. The CDR3 extends over 15 amino acids. The CDR3 loop is CASSQAEGGTDTQYF. The CDR3 bases are TGTGCCAGCAGCCAAGCTGAGGGGGGCACAGATACGCAGTATTTT.

V gene TRBV6-1 combines with J gene TRBJ2-7, with a tentative D call TRBD2 (5 bases). Germline loops: CDR1 MNHNS, CDR2 SASEGT. The CDR3 runs 16 residues. V was shortened by 3 bases and J by 2 bases, with 17 bases between the two germline ends. The CDR3 loop is CASSDVGNVLPYEQYF. In DNA, the CDR3 is TGTGCCAGCAGTGATGTCGGGAACGTCTTGCCCTACGAGCAGTACTTC.

The CDR3 DNA follows: TGTGCCAGCAGTGGATTGTTCGGGGGCAATCAGCCCCAGCATTTT. Translation gives CASSGLFGGNQPQHF. The V call is TRBV2, the J call TRBJ1-5; D is unclear. Germline V gene lookup returns CDR1 SNHLY and CDR2 FYNNEI. Trimming removed 4 bases from V and 2 bases from J, with 12 bases in between. This CDR3 is built from 15 residues.

This clone was seen a handful of times. The chain carries TRBV11-3 and TRBJ2-7; TRBD2 aligns across 12 bases. The CDR3 spans 15 residues. V lost 9 bases to trimming and J lost 5 bases; unmatched junction nucleotides: 11. Looked up from germline, CDR1 is SGHNT and CDR2 is YENEEA. The DNA for the CDR3 is TGTGCCAGGCGGCTAGCGGGAGGGCCTAGGAACGAGCAGTACTTC. Residues: CARRLAGGPRNEQYF.

The chain uses TRBV4-2 and TRBJ1-4; TRBD1 aligns across 7 bases. CDR3 length equals 14 residues. The trim removed 5 bases at V and 6 bases at J, leaving 6 bases unmatched. Germline V gives CDR1 LGHNA, CDR2 YNFKEQ. The CDR3 coding sequence is TGTGCCAGCAGCGTGGACAGGCGCGATGAAAAACTGTTTTTT. It encodes CASSVDRRDEKLFF.

V and J are TRBV6-6 and TRBJ1-2, with a possible D match to TRBD1 (6 bases). The CDR3 is 14 residues long. Germline CDR1 reads MNHNY; CDR2 reads SVGAGI (reference sequence). Trimming took 7 bases from V and 3 from J, leaving 15 bases between them. In DNA, the CDR3 is TGTGCCAGCACCGCGACAGGCGAATACTATGGCTACACCTTC. Its protein is CASTATGEYYGYTF.

This chain joins TRBV18 and TRBJ1-5; the D gene is possibly TRBD1 (5 bases). CDR3 size: 15 residues. V gave up 0 bases and J gave up 7 bases, with 13 bases separating them. The germline gives CDR1 KGHSH, CDR2 LQKENI. CDR3 nucleotide sequence: TGTGCCAGCTCACCACCGGGGCGCAAAGGGCAGCCCCAGCATTTT. Amino acids: CASSPPGRKGQPQHF.